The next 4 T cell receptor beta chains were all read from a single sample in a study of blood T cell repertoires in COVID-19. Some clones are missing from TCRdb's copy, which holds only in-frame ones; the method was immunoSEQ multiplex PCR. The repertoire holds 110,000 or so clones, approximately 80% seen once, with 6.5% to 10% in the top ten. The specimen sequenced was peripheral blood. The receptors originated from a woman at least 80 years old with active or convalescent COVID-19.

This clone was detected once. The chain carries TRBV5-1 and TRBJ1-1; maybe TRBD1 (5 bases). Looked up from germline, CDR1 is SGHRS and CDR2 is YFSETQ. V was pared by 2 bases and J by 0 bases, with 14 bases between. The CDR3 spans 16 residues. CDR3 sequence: CASSLSGPGLNTEAFF. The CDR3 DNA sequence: TGCGCCAGCAGCTTATCCGGACCAGGGTTGAACACTGAAGCTTTCTTT.

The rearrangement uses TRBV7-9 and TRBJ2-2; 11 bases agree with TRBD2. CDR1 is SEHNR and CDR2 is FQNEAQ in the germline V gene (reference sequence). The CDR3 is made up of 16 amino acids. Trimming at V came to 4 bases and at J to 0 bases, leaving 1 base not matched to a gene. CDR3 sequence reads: CASSSSGRSNTGELFF. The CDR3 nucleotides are TGTGCCAGCAGCTCTAGCGGGAGGTCGAACACCGGGGAGCTGTTTTTT.

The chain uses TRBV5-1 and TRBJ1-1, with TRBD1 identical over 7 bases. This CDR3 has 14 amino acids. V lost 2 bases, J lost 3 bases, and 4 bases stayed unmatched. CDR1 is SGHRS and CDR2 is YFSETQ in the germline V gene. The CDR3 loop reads CASSLYDRDTEAFF. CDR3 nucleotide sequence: TGCGCCAGCAGCTTATACGACAGGGACACTGAAGCTTTCTTT.

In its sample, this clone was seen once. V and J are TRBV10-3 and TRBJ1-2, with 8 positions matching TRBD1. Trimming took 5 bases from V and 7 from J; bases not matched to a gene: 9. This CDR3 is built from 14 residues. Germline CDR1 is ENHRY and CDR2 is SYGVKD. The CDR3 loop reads CAISSSGTGGGYTF. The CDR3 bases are TGTGCCATCAGTTCCTCCGGGACAGGTGGTGGCTACACCTTC.